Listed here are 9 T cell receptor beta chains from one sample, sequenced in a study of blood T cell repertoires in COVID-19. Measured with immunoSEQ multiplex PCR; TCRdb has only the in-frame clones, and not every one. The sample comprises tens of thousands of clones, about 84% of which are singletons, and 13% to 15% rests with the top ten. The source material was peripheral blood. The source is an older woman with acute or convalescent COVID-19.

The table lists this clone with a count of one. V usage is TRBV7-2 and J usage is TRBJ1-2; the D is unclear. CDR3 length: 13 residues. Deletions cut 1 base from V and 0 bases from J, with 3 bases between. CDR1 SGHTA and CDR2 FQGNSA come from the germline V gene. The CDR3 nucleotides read TGTGCCAGCAGCTTAGGAGCTAACTATGGCTACACCTTC. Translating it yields CASSLGANYGYTF.

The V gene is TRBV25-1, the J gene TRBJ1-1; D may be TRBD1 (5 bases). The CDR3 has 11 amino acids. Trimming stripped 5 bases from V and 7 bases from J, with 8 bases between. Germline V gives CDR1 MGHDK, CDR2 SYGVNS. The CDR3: CASSRQGEAFF. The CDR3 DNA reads TGTGCCAGCAGTCGCCAGGGTGAAGCTTTCTTT.

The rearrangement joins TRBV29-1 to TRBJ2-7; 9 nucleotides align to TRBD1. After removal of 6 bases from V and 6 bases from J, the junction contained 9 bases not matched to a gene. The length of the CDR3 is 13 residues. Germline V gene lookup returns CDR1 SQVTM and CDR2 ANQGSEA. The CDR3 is CSVGTGTGSEQYV. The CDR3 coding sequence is TGCAGCGTCGGCACGGGGACAGGGAGCGAGCAGTACGTC.

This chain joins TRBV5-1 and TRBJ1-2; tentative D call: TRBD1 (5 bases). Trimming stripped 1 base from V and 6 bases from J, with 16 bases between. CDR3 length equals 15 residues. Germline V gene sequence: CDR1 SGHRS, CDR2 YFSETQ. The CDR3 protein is CASSLQGSPFNGYTF. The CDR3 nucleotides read TGCGCCAGCAGCTTGCAGGGATCCCCGTTTAATGGCTACACCTTC.

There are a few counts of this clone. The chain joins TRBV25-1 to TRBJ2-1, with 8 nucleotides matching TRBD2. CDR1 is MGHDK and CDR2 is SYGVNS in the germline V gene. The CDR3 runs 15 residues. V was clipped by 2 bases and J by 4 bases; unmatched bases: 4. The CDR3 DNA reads TGTGCCAGCAGTGAAGGTAGCGGGGTTTACAATGAGCAGTTCTTC. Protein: CASSEGSGVYNEQFF.

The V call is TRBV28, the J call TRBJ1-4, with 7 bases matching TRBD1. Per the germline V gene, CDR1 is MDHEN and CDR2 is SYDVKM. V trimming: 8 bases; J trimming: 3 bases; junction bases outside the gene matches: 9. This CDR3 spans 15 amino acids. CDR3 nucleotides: TGTGCCAGCGGTTCCACAGGGGTAGCTAATGAAAAACTGTTTTTT. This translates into CASGSTGVANEKLFF.

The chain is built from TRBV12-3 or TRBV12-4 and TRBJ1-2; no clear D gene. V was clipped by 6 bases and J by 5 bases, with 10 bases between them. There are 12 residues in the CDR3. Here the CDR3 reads CASRETGYGYTF. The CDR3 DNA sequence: TGTGCCAGCAGGGAGACGGGATATGGCTACACCTTC.

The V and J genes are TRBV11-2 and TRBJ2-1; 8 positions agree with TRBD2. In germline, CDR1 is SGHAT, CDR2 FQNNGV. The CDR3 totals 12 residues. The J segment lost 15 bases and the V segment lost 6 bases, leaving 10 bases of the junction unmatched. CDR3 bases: TGTGCCAGCAGACCCGGGACTAGTATTTCGTTCTTC. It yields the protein CASRPGTSISFF.

DNA of the CDR3: TGTGCCAGCAGTTTTGGTCTAAGCGTCTACGAGCAGTACGTC. Its translation is CASSFGLSVYEQYV. The chain has TRBV6-2 or TRBV6-3 and TRBJ2-7; no clear D gene. Germline V CDR1 and CDR2: MNHEY, SVGEGT. The V gene lost 4 bases and the J gene lost 3 bases, with 13 bases spanning the gap. The CDR3 is made up of 14 amino acids.